This T cell receptor beta chain is drawn from a study of shared clonotypes between healthy human individuals. Profiled with immunoSEQ multiplex PCR; TCRdb holds only in-frame clones, not every one. Seen here are 2 million to 2.5 million clones, 85% to 95% observed once, and the top ten hold around 0.13%. With V trimmed by 1 base and J by 6 bases, 5 bases remained unmatched. Germline CDR1 reads GTSNPN; CDR2 reads SVGIG (reference sequence). This CDR3 spans 14 amino acids. The genes are TRBV30 and TRBJ1-4, with 7 bases fitting TRBD1. This TCR was sampled from a young man in good health. The specimen sequenced was naive CD4+ T cells sorted from blood. As for subset: CD45RA+ positively selected. The CDR3 nucleotides read TGTGCCTGGAGTGCGGCAGGGGGTTATGAAAAACTGTTTTTT. Its translation is CAWSAAGGYEKLFF.